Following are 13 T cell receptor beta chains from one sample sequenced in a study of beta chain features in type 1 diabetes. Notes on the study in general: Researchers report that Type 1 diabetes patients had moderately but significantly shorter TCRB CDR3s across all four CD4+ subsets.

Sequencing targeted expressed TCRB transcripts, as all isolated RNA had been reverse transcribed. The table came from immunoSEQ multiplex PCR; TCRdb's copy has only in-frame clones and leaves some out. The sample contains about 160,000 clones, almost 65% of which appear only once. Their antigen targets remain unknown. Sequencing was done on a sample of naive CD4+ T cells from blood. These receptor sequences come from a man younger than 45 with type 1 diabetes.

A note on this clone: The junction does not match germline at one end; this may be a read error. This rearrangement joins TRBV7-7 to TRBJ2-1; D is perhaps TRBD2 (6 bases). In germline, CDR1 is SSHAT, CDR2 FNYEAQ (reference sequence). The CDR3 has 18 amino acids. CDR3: CASSLADDGGGSHNEQFF. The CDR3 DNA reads TGTGCTAGCAGCTTAGCGGATGATGGTGGCGGCTCTCACAATGAGCAGTTCTTC.

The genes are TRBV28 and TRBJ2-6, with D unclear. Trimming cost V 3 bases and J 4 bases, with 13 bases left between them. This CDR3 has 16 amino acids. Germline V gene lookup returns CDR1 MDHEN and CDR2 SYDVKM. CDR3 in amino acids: CASSFGGPSGANVLTF. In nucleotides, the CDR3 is TGTGCCAGCAGTTTCGGCGGACCGTCAGGGGCCAACGTCCTGACTTTC.

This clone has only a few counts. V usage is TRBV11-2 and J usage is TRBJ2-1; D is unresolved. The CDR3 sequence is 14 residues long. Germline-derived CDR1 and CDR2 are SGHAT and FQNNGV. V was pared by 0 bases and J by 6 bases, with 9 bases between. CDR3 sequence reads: CASSLDRARNEQFF. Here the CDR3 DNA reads TGTGCCAGCAGCTTAGATCGAGCTCGCAATGAGCAGTTCTTC.

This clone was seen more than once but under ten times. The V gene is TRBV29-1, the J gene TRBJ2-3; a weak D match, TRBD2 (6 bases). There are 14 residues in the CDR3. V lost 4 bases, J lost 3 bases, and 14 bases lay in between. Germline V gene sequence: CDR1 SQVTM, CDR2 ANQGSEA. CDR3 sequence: CSVGSGGETDTQYF. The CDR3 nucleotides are TGCAGCGTTGGGTCCGGCGGGGAGACAGATACGCAGTATTTT.

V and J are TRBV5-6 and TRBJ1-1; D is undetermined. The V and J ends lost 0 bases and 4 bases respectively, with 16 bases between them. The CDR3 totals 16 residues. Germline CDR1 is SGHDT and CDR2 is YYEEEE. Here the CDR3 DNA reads TGTGCCAGCAGCTTGGCTCTTAAGGAAGTCGGCACTGAAGCTTTCTTT. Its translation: CASSLALKEVGTEAFF.

The CDR3 DNA is TGTGCCAGCAGCTTAAGGACAGGGGAGTCCTACGAGCAGTACTTC. Translated: CASSLRTGESYEQYF. This chain links TRBV7-9 with TRBJ2-7, with 9 positions matching TRBD1. There are 15 residues in the CDR3. The germline V gene has CDR1 SEHNR and CDR2 FQNEAQ (reference sequence). The J segment lost 1 base and the V segment lost 2 bases, leaving 3 bases of the junction unmatched. Full variable domain (remainder filled in from reference TRBV7-9 and TRBJ2-7): DTGVSQNPRHKITKRGQNVTFRCDPISEHNRLYWYRQTLGQGPEFLTYFQNEAQLEKSRLLSDRFSAERPKGSFSTLEIQRTEQGDSAMYLCASSLRTGESYEQYFGPGTRLTVT.

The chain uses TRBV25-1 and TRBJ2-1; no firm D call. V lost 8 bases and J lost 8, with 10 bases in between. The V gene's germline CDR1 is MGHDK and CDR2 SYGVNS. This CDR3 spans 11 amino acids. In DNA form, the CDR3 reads TGTGCCAGCCGATTAAGAGATGAGCAGTTCTTC. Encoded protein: CASRLRDEQFF.

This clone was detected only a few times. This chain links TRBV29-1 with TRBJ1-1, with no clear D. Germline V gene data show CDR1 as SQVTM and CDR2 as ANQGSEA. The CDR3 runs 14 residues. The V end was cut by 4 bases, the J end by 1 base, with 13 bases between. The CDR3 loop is CSVGLRSRNTEAFF. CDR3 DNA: TGCAGCGTTGGGCTCCGGTCACGGAACACTGAAGCTTTCTTT.

CDR3 residues: CASSLQSTDTQYF. CDR3 in DNA: TGTGCCAGCAGCTTACAAAGCACAGATACGCAGTATTTT. This chain links TRBV13 with TRBJ2-3, with unresolved D. This CDR3 contains 13 residues. Deletions cut 2 bases from V and 0 bases from J, with 3 bases between. In germline, CDR1 is PRHDT, CDR2 FYEKMQ (reference sequence).

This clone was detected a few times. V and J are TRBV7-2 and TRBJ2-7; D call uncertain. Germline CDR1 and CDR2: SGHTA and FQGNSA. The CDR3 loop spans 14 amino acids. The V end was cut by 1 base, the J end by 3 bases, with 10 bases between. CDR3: CASSLEDRIYEQYF. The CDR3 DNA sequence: TGTGCCAGCAGCTTAGAGGACCGGATCTACGAGCAGTACTTC.

The CDR3 sequence is CASRKLTESQYF. The DNA for the CDR3 is TGTGCCAGCAGGAAACTCACCGAGTCCCAGTACTTC. J is TRBJ2-5 and V is TRBV28, with D uncertain. CDR1 and CDR2 (germline): MDHEN, SYDVKM. The CDR3 runs 12 residues. V lost 6 bases and J lost 9, with 14 bases in between.

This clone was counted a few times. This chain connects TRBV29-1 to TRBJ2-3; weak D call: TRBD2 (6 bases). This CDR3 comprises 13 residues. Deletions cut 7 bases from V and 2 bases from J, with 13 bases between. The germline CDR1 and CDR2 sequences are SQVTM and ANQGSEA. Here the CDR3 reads CSAAGRLTDTQYF. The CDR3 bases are TGCAGCGCCGCGGGACGTCTCACAGATACGCAGTATTTT.

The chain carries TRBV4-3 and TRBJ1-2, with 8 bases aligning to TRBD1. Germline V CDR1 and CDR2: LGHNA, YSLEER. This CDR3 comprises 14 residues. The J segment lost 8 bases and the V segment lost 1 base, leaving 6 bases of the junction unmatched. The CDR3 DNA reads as TGCGCCAGCAGCCAAGGACAGGGGACGGACGGCTACACCTTC. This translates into CASSQGQGTDGYTF.